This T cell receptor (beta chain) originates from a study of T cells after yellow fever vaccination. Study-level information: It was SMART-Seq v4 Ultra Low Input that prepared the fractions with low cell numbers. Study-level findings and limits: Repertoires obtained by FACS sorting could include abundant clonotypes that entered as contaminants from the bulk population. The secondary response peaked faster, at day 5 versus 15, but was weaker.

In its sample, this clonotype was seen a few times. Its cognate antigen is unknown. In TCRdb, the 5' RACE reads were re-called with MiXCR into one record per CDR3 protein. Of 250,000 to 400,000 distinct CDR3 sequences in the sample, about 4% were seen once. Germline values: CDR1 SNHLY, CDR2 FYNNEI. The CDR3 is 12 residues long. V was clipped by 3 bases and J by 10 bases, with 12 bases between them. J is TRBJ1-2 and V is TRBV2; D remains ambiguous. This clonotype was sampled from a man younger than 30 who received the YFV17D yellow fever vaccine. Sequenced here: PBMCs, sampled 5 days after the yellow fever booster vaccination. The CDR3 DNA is TGTGCCAGCAGTGAGTACGGGAAAGTCTACACCTTC. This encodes CASSEYGKVYTF.